One sample yielded the 23 T cell receptor beta chains listed below, sequenced in a study of blood T cell repertoires in COVID-19. The table came from immunoSEQ multiplex PCR; TCRdb's copy has only in-frame clones and leaves some out. Of around 250,000 clones listed, more than 75% are singletons. The sequenced sample consisted of PBMCs or T cells enriched from blood (not recorded which). The source is a man aged 18 to 30 who had recovered from COVID-19.

The CDR3 here is CASSPTVAQAKNIQYF. In DNA, the CDR3 is TGTGCCAGCTCACCGACAGTCGCGCAAGCCAAAAACATTCAGTACTTC. V gene TRBV18 combines with J gene TRBJ2-4; the D gene is possibly TRBD1 (5 bases). This CDR3 comprises 16 residues. CDR1 KGHSH and CDR2 LQKENI come from the germline V gene. Trimming stripped 3 bases from V and 0 bases from J, with 12 bases between.

The chain uses TRBV13 and TRBJ2-3; TRBD2 matches 9 bases. Trimming at V came to 2 bases and at J to 3 bases, leaving 3 bases not matched to a gene. Germline V gene lookup returns CDR1 PRHDT and CDR2 FYEKMQ (reference sequence). The CDR3 spans 15 residues. CDR3 sequence (DNA): TGTGCCAGCAGCTTAAGGCGGGAGGGGACAGATACGCAGTATTTT. Translated, it gives CASSLRREGTDTQYF. The full variable domain, in which reference TRBV13 and TRBJ2-3 provide the parts outside the CDR3, is AAGVIQSPRHLIKEKRETATLKCYPIPRHDTVYWYQQGPGQDPQFLISFYEKMQSDKGSIPDRFSAQQFSDYHSELNMSSLELGDSALYFCASSLRREGTDTQYFGPGTRLTVL.

The chain joins TRBV4-1 to TRBJ1-1, with D possibly TRBD1 on 6 matching bases. The length of the CDR3 is 19 residues. From germline, CDR1 is MGHRA and CDR2 YSYEKL. Trimming shortened V by 0 bases and J by 0 bases, and 20 bases separated the two germline ends. The CDR3 protein is CASSQDSRQADLMNTEAFF. The CDR3 coding sequence is TGCGCCAGCAGCCAAGATTCCCGACAGGCGGATCTTATGAACACTGAAGCTTTCTTT.

This clone appeared a single time. The rearrangement joins TRBV5-1 to TRBJ2-7; 8 nucleotides agree with TRBD2. The CDR3 has 15 residues. Germline CDR1 SGHRS, CDR2 YFSETQ. V shed 1 base and J 0 bases; nucleotides not matched to a gene: 3. The CDR3 loop reads CASSLISGGSYEQYF. The CDR3 coding sequence is TGCGCCAGCAGCTTGATAAGCGGGGGCTCCTACGAGCAGTACTTC.

This chain connects TRBV6-1 to TRBJ2-1; D uncertain. V was trimmed by 1 base and J by 12 bases, leaving 16 bases between them. The CDR3 extends over 14 amino acids. Germline V CDR1 and CDR2: MNHNS, SASEGT. The CDR3 is CASSEVAGGTRQFF. CDR3 nucleotide sequence: TGTGCCAGCAGTGAAGTCGCTGGCGGAACCAGGCAGTTCTTC.

The sample holds one count of this clone. The J gene is TRBJ1-1, the V gene TRBV19; weak D call: TRBD1 (6 bases). This CDR3 is built from 16 residues. In germline, CDR1 is LNHDA, CDR2 SQIVND (reference sequence). The V gene lost 6 bases and the J gene lost 0 bases, with 17 bases spanning the gap. CDR3 protein: CASSGGPTSLNTEAFF. The DNA for the CDR3 is TGTGCCAGTAGCGGGGGGCCCACAAGTTTGAACACTGAAGCTTTCTTT.

A single count supports this clone. The chain couples TRBV5-4 to TRBJ1-2, with TRBD1 matching over 7 bases. The V segment lost 0 bases and the J segment 4 bases; nucleotides outside the gene matches: 3. Germline assignment: CDR1 SGHNT and CDR2 YYREEE (reference sequence). The CDR3 runs 14 residues. The CDR3 sequence is CASSLAGDSYGYTF. Written as DNA, the CDR3 is TGTGCCAGCAGCTTGGCGGGGGACAGCTATGGCTACACCTTC.

The J gene is TRBJ2-5, the V gene TRBV7-8; D might be TRBD1 (5 bases). Germline CDR1 is SGHVS and CDR2 is FQNEAQ. The CDR3 extends over 16 amino acids. Trimming left V 3 bases short and J 5 bases short, with 19 bases between. CDR3 DNA sequence: TGTGCCAGCAGCTTCGGGCCCGGCAGGGATAGGGAGACCCAGTACTTC. Translated: CASSFGPGRDRETQYF.

The chain joins TRBV11-1 to TRBJ2-5; D is possibly TRBD2 (6 bases). The CDR3 spans 13 residues. V lost 5 bases, J lost 2 bases, and 9 bases lay in between. Looked up from germline, CDR1 is SGHAT and CDR2 is FQDESV (reference sequence). In nucleotides, the CDR3 is TGTGCCAGCAGCCACGGGGGTCAAGAGACCCAGTACTTC. Amino acids: CASSHGGQETQYF.

CDR3 loop: CSVGGRARNEQYF. The CDR3 DNA reads TGCAGCGTCGGGGGAAGGGCTAGGAACGAGCAGTACTTC. The chain carries TRBV29-1 and TRBJ2-7, with TRBD2 as a possible D gene (6 bases). Between the trimmed V and J ends, which lost 6 bases and 5 bases, there was a span of 17 bases. CDR3 length equals 13 residues. Germline-derived CDR1 and CDR2 are SQVTM and ANQGSEA.

The rearrangement links TRBV28 to TRBJ1-1; 7 positions agree with TRBD1. The germline V gene has CDR1 MDHEN and CDR2 SYDVKM. The CDR3 is made up of 15 amino acids. J was trimmed by 0 bases and V by 5 bases; bases with no gene match: 6. This CDR3 reads CASSVPGTVNTEAFF. The CDR3 region has the DNA TGTGCCAGCAGTGTTCCCGGGACAGTGAACACTGAAGCTTTCTTT. Full variable domain (missing parts from reference TRBV28 and TRBJ1-1): DVKVTQSSRYLVKRTGEKVFLECVQDMDHENMFWYRQDPGLGLRLIYFSYDVKMKEKGDIPEGYSVSREKKERFSLILESASTNQTSMYLCASSVPGTVNTEAFFGQGTRLTVV.

This chain connects TRBV7-9 to TRBJ1-2; TRBD1 matches at 8 bases. This CDR3 has 15 amino acids. Trimming cost V 4 bases and J 3 bases; bases outside gene matches: 7. Germline values: CDR1 SEHNR, CDR2 FQNEAQ (reference sequence). The chain's CDR3 is CASSSETGDYYGYTF. The CDR3 DNA reads TGTGCCAGCAGCTCCGAGACAGGGGACTACTATGGCTACACCTTC.

The V call is TRBV27, the J call TRBJ1-2; 7 bases align to TRBD1. The CDR3 is made up of 13 amino acids. J lost 2 bases, V lost 8 bases, and 5 bases had no gene match. Germline CDR1 MNHEY, CDR2 SMNVEV (reference sequence). This CDR3 is CASAGQLNYGYTF. As DNA, the CDR3 is TGTGCCAGCGCGGGACAGCTAAACTATGGCTACACCTTC.

The V gene is TRBV14, the J gene TRBJ2-5; 7 bases are a match to TRBD2. This CDR3 region has 18 residues. CDR1 and CDR2 from the germline V gene are SGHDN and FVKESK. V was pared by 0 bases and J by 0 bases, with 10 bases of the junction left unmatched. The CDR3 DNA follows: TGTGCCAGCAGCCAAGATGAGCGCCAGGGAGGGTACCAAGAGACCCAGTACTTC. This gives the protein CASSQDERQGGYQETQYF.

This chain uses TRBV5-5 with TRBJ2-1, with TRBD2 as a possible D gene (5 bases). This CDR3 contains 14 residues. CDR1 SGHKS and CDR2 YYEKEE come from the germline V gene (reference sequence). V shed 0 bases and J shed 5 bases, with 9 bases lying between them. The CDR3: CASSLAVTNNEQFF. The CDR3, as DNA: TGTGCCAGCAGCTTGGCCGTGACTAACAATGAGCAGTTCTTC.

The V call is TRBV6-5, the J call TRBJ1-3; possible D gene TRBD1, 5 bases. CDR1 MNHEY and CDR2 SVGAGI come from the germline V gene. CDR3 size: 15 residues. With 6 bases removed from V and 0 bases from J, the gap between germline ends came to 12 bases. The CDR3 is CASSPTGFSGNTIYF. The DNA of the CDR3 is TGTGCCAGCAGCCCAACAGGATTCTCTGGAAACACCATATATTTT.

The chain carries TRBV7-2 and TRBJ1-2; TRBD1 matches at 7 bases. The CDR3 extends over 15 amino acids. Per germline, CDR1 SGHTA and CDR2 FQGNSA. V lost 5 bases, J lost 3 bases, and 9 bases stayed unmatched. Written as DNA, the CDR3 is TGTGCCAGCAGCGGTAGACAGGGATGGGACTATGGCTACACCTTC. Its protein product is CASSGRQGWDYGYTF.

CDR3 bases: TGTGCCAGCAGCCAAGTTCGGGGTCGATTCTACTACGAGCAGTACTTC. It yields the protein CASSQVRGRFYYEQYF. V usage is TRBV3-1 (or the pseudogene TRBV3-2) and J usage is TRBJ2-7; possible D gene TRBD2, 5 bases. The length of the CDR3 is 16 residues. V lost 1 base, J lost 3 bases, and 16 bases lay in between. Germline lookup yields CDR1 LGHDT and CDR2 YNNKEL (reference sequence).

This chain joins TRBV7-8 and TRBJ1-1; D perhaps matches TRBD1 (6 bases). Germline CDR1 reads SGHVS; CDR2 reads FQNEAQ. With 5 bases removed from V and 4 bases from J, the gap between germline ends came to 17 bases. The CDR3 sequence is 15 residues long. CDR3 nucleotide sequence: TGTGCCAGCAGCGACAGAGACAGGCCCCTCACTGAAGCTTTCTTT. It encodes CASSDRDRPLTEAFF.

The rearrangement joins TRBV3-1 (or the pseudogene TRBV3-2) to TRBJ1-2, with a possible D match to TRBD1 (6 bases). The CDR3 runs 15 residues. The V gene lost 5 bases and the J gene lost 1 base, with 14 bases spanning the gap. CDR1 and CDR2 from the germline V gene are LGHDT and YNNKEL (reference sequence). The CDR3 here is CASSGRGQINYGYTF. CDR3 coding DNA: TGTGCCAGCAGCGGGCGCGGACAGATTAACTATGGCTACACCTTC.

Comment on this clone: The identical CDR3 is also encoded by other nucleotide sequences in the sample. The chain couples TRBV7-9 to TRBJ2-1; no reliable D call. Germline CDR1 and CDR2: SEHNR and FQNEAQ (reference sequence). V was cut by 1 base and J by 7 bases, with 8 bases left in between. The CDR3 is 13 residues long. CDR3 coding DNA: TGTGCCAGCAGCTTAGGTGGGCCAAATGAGCAGTTCTTC. It translates to CASSLGGPNEQFF.

The V call is TRBV5-4, the J call TRBJ2-3; a weak D match, TRBD1 (5 bases). The CDR3 spans 14 residues. Germline V gives CDR1 SGHNT, CDR2 YYREEE (reference sequence). Trimming pared 4 bases from V and 8 bases from J, leaving 17 bases between. Written as DNA, the CDR3 is TGTGCCAGCAGCCTAAAGGGGATCATGGGTACGCAGTATTTT. Protein product: CASSLKGIMGTQYF.

The rearrangement links TRBV30 to TRBJ1-2; TRBD1 matches 9 bases. CDR3 length: 12 residues. Losses at the gene ends were 5 bases for V and 10 bases for J; bases not matched to a gene: 8. The germline CDR1 and CDR2 sequences are GTSNPN and SVGIG (reference sequence). The CDR3 DNA follows: TGTGCCTGGGCCGGGACAGGGACGCTCTACACCTTC. The encoded protein is CAWAGTGTLYTF.